Following are 12 T cell receptor beta chains from one sample sequenced in a study of blood T cell repertoires in COVID-19. Using immunoSEQ multiplex PCR, the repertoire was profiled, and TCRdb retains in-frame clones only, with some absent. There are roughly 420,000 clones in the sample; more than 75% occur only once, and about 0.89% lies in the top ten. Material for sequencing was PBMCs or T cells enriched from blood (not recorded which). The receptors derive from a woman younger than 45 with acute COVID-19.

The chain joins TRBV5-4 to TRBJ1-2, with D maybe TRBD1 (5 bases). V lost 0 bases and J lost 0, with 9 bases in between. This CDR3 has 15 amino acids. Germline CDR1 reads SGHNT; CDR2 reads YYREEE (reference sequence). CDR3 amino acids: CASSLAGTSNYGYTF. The CDR3 bases are TGTGCCAGCAGCTTGGCGGGGACTTCTAACTATGGCTACACCTTC.

This sequence joins TRBV9 and TRBJ1-1; tentative D call: TRBD1 (6 bases). Germline CDR1 and CDR2: SGDLS and YYNGEE. The CDR3 runs 14 residues. V was pared by 1 base and J by 5 bases, with 12 bases between. The CDR3 bases are TGTGCCAGCAGCGTATCCCCACAGGGTACTGAAGCTTTCTTT. Encoded protein: CASSVSPQGTEAFF.

The rearrangement links TRBV27 to TRBJ1-3, with unresolved D. V gave up 2 bases and J gave up 0 bases, with 11 bases separating them. Germline-derived CDR1 and CDR2 are MNHEY and SMNVEV (reference sequence). The CDR3 has 16 residues. Here the CDR3 reads CASSLGGRYSGNTIYF. As DNA, the CDR3 is TGTGCCAGCAGTTTAGGTGGCAGATACTCTGGAAACACCATATATTTT.

The V call is TRBV6-1, the J call TRBJ2-7; D is ambiguous. Germline CDR1 and CDR2: MNHNS and SASEGT. V lost 2 bases to trimming and J lost 0 bases, with 11 bases between them. The CDR3 runs to 15 residues. The chain's CDR3 is CASSEFVTYSYEQYF. In DNA, the CDR3 is TGTGCCAGCAGTGAATTTGTCACCTACTCCTACGAGCAGTACTTC.

This clone has a single count. J is TRBJ2-3 and V is TRBV4-2, with 7 bases identical to TRBD1. Germline CDR1 LGHNA, CDR2 YNFKEQ. This CDR3 region has 16 residues. V trimming: 4 bases; J trimming: 0 bases; junction bases outside the gene matches: 7. CDR3 residues: CASSPGGHSSTDTQYF. The CDR3 DNA sequence: TGTGCCAGCAGCCCAGGGGGTCATTCTAGCACAGATACGCAGTATTTT.

The chain uses TRBV12-5 and TRBJ2-5, with a possible D match to TRBD1 (5 bases). The V end lost 7 bases, the J end lost 1 base, and 16 bases lay between the germline ends. The germline V gene encodes CDR1 LGHNT and CDR2 FRNRAP. This CDR3 is 15 amino acids long. This chain's CDR3 is CASASTQTAQETQYF. The CDR3 nucleotides are TGTGCTAGTGCCTCCACTCAGACAGCCCAAGAGACCCAGTACTTC.

Details on this clone: This sample also contains other DNA sequences that code for the same CDR3. The rearrangement joins TRBV24-1 to TRBJ2-7, with 7 bases lining up with TRBD1. The CDR3 loop spans 12 amino acids. The V segment lost 5 bases and the J segment 4 bases; nucleotides outside the gene matches: 1. Germline V gene data show CDR1 as KGHDR and CDR2 as SFDVKD. The CDR3 nucleotides read TGTGCCACCAGTGTGACAGGGTACGAGCAGTACTTC. Translation gives CATSVTGYEQYF.

This rearrangement joins TRBV7-2 to TRBJ1-2; TRBD1 matches at 7 bases. The CDR3 covers 17 residues. Trimming took 5 bases from V and 7 from J; bases not matched to a gene: 19. Germline assignment: CDR1 SGHTA and CDR2 FQGNSA. CDR3 loop: CASSLTGAGIQAGGYTF. The CDR3 DNA follows: TGTGCCAGCAGCCTAACAGGGGCGGGTATACAAGCAGGTGGCTACACCTTC.

V usage is TRBV7-8 and J usage is TRBJ1-5; 7 nucleotides align to TRBD1. Germline CDR1 reads SGHVS; CDR2 reads FQNEAQ. The J segment lost 4 bases and the V segment lost 1 base, leaving 10 bases of the junction unmatched. The CDR3 consists of 17 residues. CDR3 loop: CASSLESAGQFNQPQHF. The CDR3 DNA sequence: TGTGCCAGCAGCTTAGAGTCCGCGGGACAGTTTAATCAGCCCCAGCATTTT.

J is TRBJ2-3 and V is TRBV15; possible D gene TRBD2, 5 bases. The CDR3 loop spans 16 amino acids. Germline lookup yields CDR1 LNHNV and CDR2 YYDKDF (reference sequence). V was shortened by 3 bases and J by 2 bases, with 15 bases between the two germline ends. DNA for the CDR3: TGTGCCACCAGCAGTAGGACTCACCTTTACACAGATACGCAGTATTTT. Encoded protein: CATSSRTHLYTDTQYF.

This clone has a handful of counts. The chain is built from TRBV19 and TRBJ1-1; 7 positions match TRBD1. The CDR3 consists of 15 residues. Trimming at V came to 10 bases and at J to 5 bases, leaving 16 bases not matched to a gene. CDR1 is LNHDA, CDR2 SQIVND, per germline (reference sequence). For the CDR3, the DNA is TGTGCCACCTTCCCTCACAAGGGGGCCGATACTGAAGCTTTCTTT. Translating it yields CATFPHKGADTEAFF.

This chain links TRBV6-5 with TRBJ1-4; 9 bases are a match to TRBD1. The V gene's germline CDR1 is MNHEY and CDR2 SVGAGI. V lost 4 bases, J lost 3 bases, and 3 bases stayed unmatched. The length of the CDR3 is 15 residues. Here the CDR3 reads CASSSTGGSNEKLFF. In DNA form, the CDR3 reads TGTGCCAGCAGTTCAACAGGGGGCTCTAATGAAAAACTGTTTTTT.